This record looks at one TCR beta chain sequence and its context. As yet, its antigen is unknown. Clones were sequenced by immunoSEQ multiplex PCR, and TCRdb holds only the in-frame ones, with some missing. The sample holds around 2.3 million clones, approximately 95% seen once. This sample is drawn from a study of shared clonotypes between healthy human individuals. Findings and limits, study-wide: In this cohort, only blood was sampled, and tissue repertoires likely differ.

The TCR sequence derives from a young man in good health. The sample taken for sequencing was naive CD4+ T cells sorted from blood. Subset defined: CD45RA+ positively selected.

This chain's CDR3 is CAWTTGHSYEQYF. The CDR3 bases are TGTGCCTGGACCACGGGACATAGCTACGAGCAGTACTTC. The chain links TRBV30 to TRBJ2-7; maybe TRBD1 (6 bases). V gave up 4 bases and J gave up 3 bases, with 13 bases separating them. From germline, CDR1 is GTSNPN and CDR2 SVGIG (reference sequence). The CDR3 length is 13 residues.